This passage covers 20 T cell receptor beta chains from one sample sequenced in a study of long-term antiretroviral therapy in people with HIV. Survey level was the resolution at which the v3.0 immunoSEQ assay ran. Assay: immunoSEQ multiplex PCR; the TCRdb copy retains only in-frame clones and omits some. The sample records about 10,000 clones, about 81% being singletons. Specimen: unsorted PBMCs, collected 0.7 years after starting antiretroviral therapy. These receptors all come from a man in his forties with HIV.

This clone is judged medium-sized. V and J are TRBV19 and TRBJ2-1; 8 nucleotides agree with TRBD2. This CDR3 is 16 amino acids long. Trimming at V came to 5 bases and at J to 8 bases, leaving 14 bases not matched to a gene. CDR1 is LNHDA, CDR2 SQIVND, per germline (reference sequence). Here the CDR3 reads CASSPSVPSGLDEQFF. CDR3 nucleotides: TGTGCCAGTAGTCCCTCGGTACCTAGCGGGCTGGATGAGCAGTTCTTC.

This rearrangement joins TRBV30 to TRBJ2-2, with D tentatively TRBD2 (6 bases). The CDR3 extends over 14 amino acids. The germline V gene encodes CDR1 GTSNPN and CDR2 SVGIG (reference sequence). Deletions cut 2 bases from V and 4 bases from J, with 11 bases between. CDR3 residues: CAWSNREITGELFF. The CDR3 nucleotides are TGTGCCTGGAGTAATCGGGAGATCACCGGGGAGCTGTTTTTT.

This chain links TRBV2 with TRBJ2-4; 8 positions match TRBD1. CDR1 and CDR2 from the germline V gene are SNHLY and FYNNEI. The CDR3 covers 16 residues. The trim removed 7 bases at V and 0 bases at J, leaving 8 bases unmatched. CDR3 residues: CASNRDRSLAKNIQYF. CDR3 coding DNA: TGTGCCAGCAATAGGGACAGGTCATTAGCCAAAAACATTCAGTACTTC.

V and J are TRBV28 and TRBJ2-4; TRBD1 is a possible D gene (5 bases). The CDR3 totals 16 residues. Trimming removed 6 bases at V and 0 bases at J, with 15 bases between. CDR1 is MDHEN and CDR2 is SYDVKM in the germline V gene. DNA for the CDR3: TGTGCCAGCAGCTCCGTGTACAGGTTAGCCAAAAACATTCAGTACTTC. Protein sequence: CASSSVYRLAKNIQYF. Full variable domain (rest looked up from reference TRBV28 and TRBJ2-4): DVKVTQSSRYLVKRTGEKVFLECVQDMDHENMFWYRQDPGLGLRLIYFSYDVKMKEKGDIPEGYSVSREKKERFSLILESASTNQTSMYLCASSSVYRLAKNIQYFGAGTRLSVL.

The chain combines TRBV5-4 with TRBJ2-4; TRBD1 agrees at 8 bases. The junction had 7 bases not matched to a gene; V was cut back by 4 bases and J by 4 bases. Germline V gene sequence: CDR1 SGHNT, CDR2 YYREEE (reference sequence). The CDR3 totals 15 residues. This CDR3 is CASSHPGQEKNIQYF. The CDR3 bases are TGTGCCAGCAGCCATCCGGGACAGGAAAAAAACATTCAGTACTTC.

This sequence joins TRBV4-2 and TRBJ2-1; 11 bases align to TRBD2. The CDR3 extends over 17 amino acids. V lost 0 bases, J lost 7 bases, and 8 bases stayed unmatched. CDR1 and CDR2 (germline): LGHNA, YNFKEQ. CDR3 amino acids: CASSQDRSGRARNEQFF. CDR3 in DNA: TGTGCCAGCAGCCAAGACCGTAGCGGGAGGGCTCGGAATGAGCAGTTCTTC.

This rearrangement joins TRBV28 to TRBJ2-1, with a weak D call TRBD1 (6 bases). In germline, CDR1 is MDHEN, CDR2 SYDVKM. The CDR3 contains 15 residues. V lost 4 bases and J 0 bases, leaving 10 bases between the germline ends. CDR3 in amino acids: CASSSGTYSYNEQFF. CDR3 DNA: TGTGCCAGCAGTTCCGGGACATACTCCTACAATGAGCAGTTCTTC.

As DNA, the CDR3 is TGTGCCAGCAGCTTGGTTCGTCCCTACGAGCAGTACTTC. Translated: CASSLVRPYEQYF. This chain uses TRBV5-5 with TRBJ2-7; no firm D call. This CDR3 is built from 13 residues. Germline assignment: CDR1 SGHKS and CDR2 YYEKEE (reference sequence). V shed 0 bases and J shed 2 bases, with 6 bases lying between them.

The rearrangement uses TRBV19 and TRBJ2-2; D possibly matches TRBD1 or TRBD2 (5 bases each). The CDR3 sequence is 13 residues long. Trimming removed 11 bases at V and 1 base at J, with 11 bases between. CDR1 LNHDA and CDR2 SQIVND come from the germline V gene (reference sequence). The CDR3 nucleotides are TGTGCCTTAAGGGGAGAGAACACCGGGGAGCTGTTTTTT. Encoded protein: CALRGENTGELFF. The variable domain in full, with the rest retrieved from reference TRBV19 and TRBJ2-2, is DGGITQSPKYLFRKEGQNVTLSCEQNLNHDAMYWYRQDPGQGLRLIYYSQIVNDFQKGDIAEGYSVSREKKESFPLTVTSAQKNPTAFYLCALRGENTGELFFGEGSRLTVL.

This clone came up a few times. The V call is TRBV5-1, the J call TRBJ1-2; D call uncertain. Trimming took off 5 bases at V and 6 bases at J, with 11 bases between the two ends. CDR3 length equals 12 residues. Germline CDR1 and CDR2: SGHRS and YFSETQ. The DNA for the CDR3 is TGCGCCAGCAGTTTAAACAATAATGGCTACACCTTC. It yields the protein CASSLNNNGYTF.

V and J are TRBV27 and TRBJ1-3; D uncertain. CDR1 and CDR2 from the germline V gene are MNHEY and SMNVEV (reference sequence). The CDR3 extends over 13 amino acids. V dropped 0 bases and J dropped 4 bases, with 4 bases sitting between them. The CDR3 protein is CASSLSAGNTIYF. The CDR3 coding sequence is TGTGCCAGCAGTTTATCTGCCGGAAACACCATATATTTT.

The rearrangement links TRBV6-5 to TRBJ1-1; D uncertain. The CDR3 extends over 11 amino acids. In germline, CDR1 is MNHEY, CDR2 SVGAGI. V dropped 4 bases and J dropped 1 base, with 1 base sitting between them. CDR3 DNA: TGTGCCAGCAGTTCGAACACTGAAGCTTTCTTT. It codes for CASSSNTEAFF.

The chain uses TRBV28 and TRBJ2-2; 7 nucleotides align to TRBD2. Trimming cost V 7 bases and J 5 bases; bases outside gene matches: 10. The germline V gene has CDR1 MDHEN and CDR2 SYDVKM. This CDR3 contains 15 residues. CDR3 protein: CASNSREWQTGELFF. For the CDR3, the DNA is TGTGCCAGCAATTCGCGGGAGTGGCAAACCGGGGAGCTGTTTTTT.

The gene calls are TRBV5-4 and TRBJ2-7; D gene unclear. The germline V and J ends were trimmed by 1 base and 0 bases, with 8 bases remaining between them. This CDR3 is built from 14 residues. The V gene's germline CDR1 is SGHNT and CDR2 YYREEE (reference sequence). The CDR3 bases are TGTGCCAGCAGCTTGATCGCAAACTCCTACGAGCAGTACTTC. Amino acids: CASSLIANSYEQYF.

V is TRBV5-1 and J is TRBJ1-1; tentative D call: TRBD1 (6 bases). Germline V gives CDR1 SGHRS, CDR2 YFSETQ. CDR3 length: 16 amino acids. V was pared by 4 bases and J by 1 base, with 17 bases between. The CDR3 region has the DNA TGCGCCAGCAGCCCGCCCGCTACAGGGAGGAACACTGAAGCTTTCTTT. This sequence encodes CASSPPATGRNTEAFF.

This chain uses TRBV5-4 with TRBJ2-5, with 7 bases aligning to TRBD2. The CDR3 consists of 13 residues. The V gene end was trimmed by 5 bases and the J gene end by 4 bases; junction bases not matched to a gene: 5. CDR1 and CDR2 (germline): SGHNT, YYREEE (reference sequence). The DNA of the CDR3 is TGTGCCAGCAGTCGGGGGGATGTAGAGACCCAGTACTTC. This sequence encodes CASSRGDVETQYF.

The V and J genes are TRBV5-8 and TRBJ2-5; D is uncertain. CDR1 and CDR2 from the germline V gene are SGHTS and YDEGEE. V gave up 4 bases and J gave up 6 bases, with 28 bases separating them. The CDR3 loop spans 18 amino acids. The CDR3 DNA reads TGTGCCAGCAGCCGTATACTTTTTTCTGCTGGCCCCGGGCAGACCCAGTACTTC. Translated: CASSRILFSAGPGQTQYF.

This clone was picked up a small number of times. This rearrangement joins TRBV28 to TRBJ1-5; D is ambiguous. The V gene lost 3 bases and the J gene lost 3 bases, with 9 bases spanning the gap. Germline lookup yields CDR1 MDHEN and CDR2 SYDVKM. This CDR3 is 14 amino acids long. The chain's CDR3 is CASSLAAPNQPQHF. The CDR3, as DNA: TGTGCCAGCAGTTTGGCGGCCCCCAATCAGCCCCAGCATTTT. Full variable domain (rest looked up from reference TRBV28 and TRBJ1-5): DVKVTQSSRYLVKRTGEKVFLECVQDMDHENMFWYRQDPGLGLRLIYFSYDVKMKEKGDIPEGYSVSREKKERFSLILESASTNQTSMYLCASSLAAPNQPQHFGDGTRLSIL.

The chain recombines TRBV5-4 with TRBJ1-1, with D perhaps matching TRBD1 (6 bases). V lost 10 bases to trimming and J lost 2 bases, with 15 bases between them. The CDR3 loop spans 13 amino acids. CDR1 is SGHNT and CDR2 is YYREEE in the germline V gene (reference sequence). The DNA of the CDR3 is TGTGCCTATGCCCGGGGGGCCAACACTGAAGCTTTCTTT. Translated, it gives CAYARGANTEAFF.

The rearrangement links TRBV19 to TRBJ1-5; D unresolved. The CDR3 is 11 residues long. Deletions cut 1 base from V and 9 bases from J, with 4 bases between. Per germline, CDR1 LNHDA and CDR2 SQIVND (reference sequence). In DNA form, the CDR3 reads TGTGCCAGTAGTATAGGGGGGCCCCAGCATTTT. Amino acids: CASSIGGPQHF. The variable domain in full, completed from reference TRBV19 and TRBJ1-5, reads DGGITQSPKYLFRKEGQNVTLSCEQNLNHDAMYWYRQDPGQGLRLIYYSQIVNDFQKGDIAEGYSVSREKKESFPLTVTSAQKNPTAFYLCASSIGGPQHFGDGTRLSIL.